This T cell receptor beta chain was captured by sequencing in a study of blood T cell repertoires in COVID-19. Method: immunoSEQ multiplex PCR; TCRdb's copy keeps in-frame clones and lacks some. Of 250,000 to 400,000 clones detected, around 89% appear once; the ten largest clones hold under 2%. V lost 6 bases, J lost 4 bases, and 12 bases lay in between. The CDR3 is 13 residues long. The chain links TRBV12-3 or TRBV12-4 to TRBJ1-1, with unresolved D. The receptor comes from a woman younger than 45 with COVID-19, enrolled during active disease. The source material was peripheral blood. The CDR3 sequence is CASSPRGGTEAFF. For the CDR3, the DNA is TGTGCCAGCAGCCCCCGGGGTGGCACTGAAGCTTTCTTT.